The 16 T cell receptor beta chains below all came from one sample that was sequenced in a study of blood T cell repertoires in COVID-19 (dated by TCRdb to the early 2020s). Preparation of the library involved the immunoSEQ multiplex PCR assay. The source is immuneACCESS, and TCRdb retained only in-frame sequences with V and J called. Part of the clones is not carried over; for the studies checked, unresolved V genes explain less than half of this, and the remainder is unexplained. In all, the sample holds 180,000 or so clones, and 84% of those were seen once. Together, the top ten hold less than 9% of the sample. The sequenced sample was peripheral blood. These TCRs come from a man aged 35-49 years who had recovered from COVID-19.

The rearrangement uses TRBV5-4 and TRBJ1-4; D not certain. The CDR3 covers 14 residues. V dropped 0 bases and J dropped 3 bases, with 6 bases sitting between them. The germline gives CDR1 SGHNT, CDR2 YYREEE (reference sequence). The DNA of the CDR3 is TGTGCCAGCAGCTTGGAAACAGCTAATGAAAAACTGTTTTTT. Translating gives CASSLETANEKLFF.

The CDR3 sequence is CASRATSGNSYEQYF. The CDR3 DNA follows: TGTGCCAGCAGGGCGACTAGCGGAAACTCCTACGAGCAGTACTTC. The chain recombines TRBV6-5 with TRBJ2-7; 9 nucleotides align to TRBD2. Looked up from germline, CDR1 is MNHEY and CDR2 is SVGAGI. Trimming took 6 bases from V and 0 from J; bases not matched to a gene: 6. The CDR3 spans 15 residues.

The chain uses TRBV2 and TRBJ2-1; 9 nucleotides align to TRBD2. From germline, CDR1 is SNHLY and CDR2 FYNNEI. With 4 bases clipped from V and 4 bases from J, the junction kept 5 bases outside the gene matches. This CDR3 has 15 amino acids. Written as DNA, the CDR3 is TGTGCCAGCAGTGGTGGCGGGGGGGGATACAATGAGCAGTTCTTC. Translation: CASSGGGGGYNEQFF.

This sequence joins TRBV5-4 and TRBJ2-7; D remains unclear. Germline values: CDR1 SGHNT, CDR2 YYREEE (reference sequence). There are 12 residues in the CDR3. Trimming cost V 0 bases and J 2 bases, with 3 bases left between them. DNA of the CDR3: TGTGCCAGCAGCTTGGGAGCCTACGAGCAGTACTTC. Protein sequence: CASSLGAYEQYF.

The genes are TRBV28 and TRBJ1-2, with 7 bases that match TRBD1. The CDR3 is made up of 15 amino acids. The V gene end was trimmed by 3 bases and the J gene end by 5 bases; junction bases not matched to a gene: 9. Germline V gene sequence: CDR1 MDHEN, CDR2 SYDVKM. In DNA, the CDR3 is TGTGCCAGCAGTTTCTCCGGGACAGCCACATATGGCTACACCTTC. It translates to CASSFSGTATYGYTF.

The CDR3 reads CASSTGLDMKTQYF. The CDR3 DNA sequence: TGTGCCAGCAGCACCGGACTAGACATGAAGACCCAGTACTTC. This chain connects TRBV7-8 to TRBJ2-5, with TRBD2 matching 7 bases. The V segment lost 5 bases and the J segment 6 bases; nucleotides outside the gene matches: 9. CDR3 length: 14 amino acids. In germline, CDR1 is SGHVS, CDR2 FQNEAQ.

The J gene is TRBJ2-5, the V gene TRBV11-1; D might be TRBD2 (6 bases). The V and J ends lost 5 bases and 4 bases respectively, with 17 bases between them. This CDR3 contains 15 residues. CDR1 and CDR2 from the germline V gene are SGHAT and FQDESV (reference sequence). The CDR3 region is CASSLWGEVSETQYF. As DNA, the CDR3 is TGTGCCAGCAGCCTGTGGGGGGAGGTCTCAGAGACCCAGTACTTC.

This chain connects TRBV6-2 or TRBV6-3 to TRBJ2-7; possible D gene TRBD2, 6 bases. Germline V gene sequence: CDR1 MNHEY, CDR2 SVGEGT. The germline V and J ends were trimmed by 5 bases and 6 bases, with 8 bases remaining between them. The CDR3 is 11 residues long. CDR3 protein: CASSNGGEQYF. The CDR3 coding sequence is TGTGCCAGCAGTAACGGGGGCGAGCAGTACTTC.

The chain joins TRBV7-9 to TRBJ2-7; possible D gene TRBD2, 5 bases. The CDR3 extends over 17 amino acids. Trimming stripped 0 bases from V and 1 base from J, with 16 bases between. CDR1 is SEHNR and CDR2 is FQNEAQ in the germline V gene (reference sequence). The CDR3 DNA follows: TGTGCCAGCAGCTTAGCGACTGGCCGGGGTCCATCCTACGAGCAGTACTTC. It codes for CASSLATGRGPSYEQYF.

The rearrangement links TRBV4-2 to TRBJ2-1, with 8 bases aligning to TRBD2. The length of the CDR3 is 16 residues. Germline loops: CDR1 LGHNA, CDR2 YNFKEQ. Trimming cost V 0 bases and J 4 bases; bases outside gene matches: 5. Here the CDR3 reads CASSQDRGGAYNEQFF. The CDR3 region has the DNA TGTGCCAGCAGCCAAGATCGGGGGGGAGCTTACAATGAGCAGTTCTTC.

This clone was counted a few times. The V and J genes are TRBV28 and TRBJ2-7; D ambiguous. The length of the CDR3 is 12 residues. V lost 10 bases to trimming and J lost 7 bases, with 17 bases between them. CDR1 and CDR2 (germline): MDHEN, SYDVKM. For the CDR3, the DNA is TGTGCCACCACTGGAGACCCCTGGGAGCAGTACTTC. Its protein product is CATTGDPWEQYF.

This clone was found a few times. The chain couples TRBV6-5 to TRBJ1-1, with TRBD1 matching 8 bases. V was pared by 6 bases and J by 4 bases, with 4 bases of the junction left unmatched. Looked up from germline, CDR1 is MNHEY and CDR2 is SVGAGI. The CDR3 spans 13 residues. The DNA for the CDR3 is TGTGCCAGCAGGAGACAGGGGCCCACTGAAGCTTTCTTT. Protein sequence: CASRRQGPTEAFF.

Here the CDR3 reads CSVLDSNTEAFF. DNA of the CDR3: TGCAGCGTCCTCGACAGCAACACTGAAGCTTTCTTT. The chain has TRBV29-1 and TRBJ1-1; D may be TRBD1 (5 bases). Trimming removed 6 bases from V and 2 bases from J, with 10 bases in between. CDR1 and CDR2 (germline): SQVTM, ANQGSEA. There are 12 residues in the CDR3.

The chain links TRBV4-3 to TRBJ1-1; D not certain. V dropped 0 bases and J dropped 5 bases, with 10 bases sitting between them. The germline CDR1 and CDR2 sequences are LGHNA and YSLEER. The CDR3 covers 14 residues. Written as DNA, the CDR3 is TGCGCCAGCAGCCAAGAGGCCGGGATAACTGAAGCTTTCTTT. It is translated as CASSQEAGITEAFF.

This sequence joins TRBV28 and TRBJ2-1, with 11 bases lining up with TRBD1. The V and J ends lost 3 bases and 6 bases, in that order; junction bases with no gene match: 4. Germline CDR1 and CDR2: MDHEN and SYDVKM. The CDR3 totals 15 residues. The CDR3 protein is CASSFTGTGGNEQFF. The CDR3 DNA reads TGTGCCAGCAGTTTTACCGGGACAGGGGGCAATGAGCAGTTCTTC.

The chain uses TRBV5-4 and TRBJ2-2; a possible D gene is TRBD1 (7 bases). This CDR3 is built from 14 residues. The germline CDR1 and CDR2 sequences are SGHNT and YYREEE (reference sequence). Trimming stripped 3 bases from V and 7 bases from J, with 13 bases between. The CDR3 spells CASSSGGGGGELFF. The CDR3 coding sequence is TGTGCCAGCAGCTCAGGAGGGGGCGGCGGGGAGCTGTTTTTT.